The clone carrying this TCR beta chain was found a few times. Its antigen is undetermined. Primers for the PCR totalled 60 Vbeta and 13 Jbeta. Authors' data handling: Later, an analysis found roughly 80 million unique TCR beta chains, and about 10 million of these were shared. Generated by immunoSEQ multiplex PCR, the TCRdb table keeps only in-frame clones and is missing some. The D gene and trimming were derived from the DNA, and the V and J assignments and clone size from that table. The sample shows about 150,000 clones, roughly 79% of them seen only once. The CDR3 sequence is 14 residues long. Germline CDR1 MDHEN, CDR2 SYDVKM. Trimming removed 5 bases from V and 6 bases from J, with 16 bases in between. The data stem from a study of cytomegalovirus exposure and HLA in healthy donors. Study conclusions and caveats: Per published accounts, TCR beta sequences correctly predicted the HLA-A and HLA-B alleles of most subjects.

This TCR was recovered from a man in his forties in good health and CMV-seronegative. The gene calls are TRBV28 and TRBJ1-2; the D gene is possibly TRBD1 (6 bases). The sample taken for sequencing was PBMCs. The CDR3 loop reads CASSPPLNRDGYTF. The CDR3 coding sequence is TGTGCCAGCAGTCCACCCCTTAACAGGGATGGCTACACCTTC.